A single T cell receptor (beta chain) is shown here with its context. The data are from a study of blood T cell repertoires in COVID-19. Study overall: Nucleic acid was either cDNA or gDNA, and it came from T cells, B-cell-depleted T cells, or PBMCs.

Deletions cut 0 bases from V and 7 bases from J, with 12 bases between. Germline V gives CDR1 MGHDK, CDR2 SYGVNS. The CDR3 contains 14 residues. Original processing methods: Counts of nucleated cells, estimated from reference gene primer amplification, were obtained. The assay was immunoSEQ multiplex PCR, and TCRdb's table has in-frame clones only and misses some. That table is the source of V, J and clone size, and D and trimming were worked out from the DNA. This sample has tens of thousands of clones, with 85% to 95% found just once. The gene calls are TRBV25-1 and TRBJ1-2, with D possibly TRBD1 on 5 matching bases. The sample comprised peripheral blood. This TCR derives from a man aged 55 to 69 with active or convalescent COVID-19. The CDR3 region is CASSEYGGGRGYTF. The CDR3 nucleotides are TGTGCCAGCAGTGAATATGGGGGAGGCCGTGGCTACACCTTC.